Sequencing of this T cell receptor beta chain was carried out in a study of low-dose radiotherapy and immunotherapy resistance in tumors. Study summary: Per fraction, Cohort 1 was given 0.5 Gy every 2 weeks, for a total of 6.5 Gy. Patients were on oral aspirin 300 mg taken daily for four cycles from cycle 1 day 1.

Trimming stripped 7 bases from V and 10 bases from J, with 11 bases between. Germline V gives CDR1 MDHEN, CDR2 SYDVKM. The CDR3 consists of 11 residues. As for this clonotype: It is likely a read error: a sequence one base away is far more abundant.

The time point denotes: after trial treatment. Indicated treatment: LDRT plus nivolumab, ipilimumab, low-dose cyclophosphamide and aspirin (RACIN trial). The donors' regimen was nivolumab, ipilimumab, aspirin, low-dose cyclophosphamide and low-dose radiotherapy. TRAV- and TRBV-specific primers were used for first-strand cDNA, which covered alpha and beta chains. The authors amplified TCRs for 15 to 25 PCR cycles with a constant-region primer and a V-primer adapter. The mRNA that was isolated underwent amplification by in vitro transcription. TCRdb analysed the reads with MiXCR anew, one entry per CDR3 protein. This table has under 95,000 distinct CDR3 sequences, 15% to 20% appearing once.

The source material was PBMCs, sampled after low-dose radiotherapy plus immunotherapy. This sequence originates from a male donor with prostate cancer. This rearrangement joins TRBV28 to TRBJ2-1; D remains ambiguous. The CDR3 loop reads CASNNGYEQFF. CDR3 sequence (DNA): TGTGCCAGCAATAACGGCTACGAGCAGTTCTTC.